Shown below are 17 T cell receptor beta chains from a single sample sequenced in a study of early T cells in non-severe SARS-CoV-2 infection. Each CDR3 protein is one row after TCRdb ran MiXCR on the 5' RACE reads. The sample carries about 60,000 distinct CDR3 sequences, around 9% recorded once. The material sequenced was whole blood. The receptors stem from an adult who was a healthcare worker with PCR-confirmed SARS-CoV-2 infection or an uninfected control (not recorded which).

The rearrangement joins TRBV28 to TRBJ2-7, with 7 positions matching TRBD1. Germline V gene data show CDR1 as MDHEN and CDR2 as SYDVKM. CDR3 length: 14 amino acids. V gave up 8 bases and J gave up 5 bases; unmatched junction bases: 12. CDR3 residues: CASSSGQHGNEQYF. CDR3 bases: TGTGCCAGCTCTTCGGGACAGCACGGGAACGAGCAGTACTTC.

The chain couples TRBV14 to TRBJ2-3; D unresolved. V was clipped by 4 bases and J by 2 bases, with 4 bases between them. Germline V gives CDR1 SGHDN, CDR2 FVKESK. The CDR3 is 12 residues long. In DNA form, the CDR3 reads TGTGCCAGCAGCCGGGTCACAGATACGCAGTATTTT. Amino acids: CASSRVTDTQYF.

This clonotype was detected once. The chain joins TRBV2 to TRBJ1-4; possibly TRBD1 for D (5 bases). Trimming shortened V by 7 bases and J by 0 bases, and 9 bases separated the two germline ends. The CDR3 sequence is 14 residues long. The germline V gene encodes CDR1 SNHLY and CDR2 FYNNEI. The CDR3, as DNA: TGTGCCAGCAAGAAGACAGCAACTAATGAAAAACTGTTTTTT. Protein sequence: CASKKTATNEKLFF.

A few counts support this clonotype. The rearrangement joins TRBV10-2 to TRBJ1-5; 10 bases map to TRBD1. The V gene's germline CDR1 is WSHSY and CDR2 SAAADI. The J segment lost 5 bases and the V segment lost 8 bases, leaving 12 bases of the junction unmatched. The length of the CDR3 is 16 residues. CDR3: CASASRGTGVYQPQHF. Here the CDR3 DNA reads TGCGCCAGCGCATCCCGTGGGACAGGGGTTTATCAGCCCCAGCATTTT.

This clonotype was seen many times. J is TRBJ1-4 and V is TRBV20-1; no firm D call. Deletions cut 6 bases from V and 3 bases from J, with 14 bases between. The germline V gene encodes CDR1 DFQATT and CDR2 SNEGSKA (reference sequence). The CDR3 totals 14 residues. Here the CDR3 reads CSAQSPGSNEKLFF. As DNA, the CDR3 is TGCAGTGCCCAAAGTCCGGGTTCTAATGAAAAACTGTTTTTT.

This clonotype was seen many times. The chain employs TRBV29-1 and TRBJ2-3; D unresolved. The CDR3 loop spans 13 amino acids. The germline V and J ends were trimmed by 6 bases and 1 base, with 11 bases remaining between them. Germline V gene data show CDR1 as SQVTM and CDR2 as ANQGSEA. The CDR3 DNA reads TGCAGCGTAGTGAGAGCTGGCACAGATACGCAGTATTTT. The encoded protein is CSVVRAGTDTQYF.

This clonotype showed up just a few times. CDR3 in DNA: TGTGCCAGCAGGACACGGGACAGATCCTACGAGCAGTACTTC. Its translation is CASRTRDRSYEQYF. This rearrangement joins TRBV7-8 to TRBJ2-7, with 7 nucleotides matching TRBD1. V was clipped by 6 bases and J by 1 base; unmatched bases: 6. The CDR3 runs to 14 residues. The germline gives CDR1 SGHVS, CDR2 FQNEAQ.

This chain links TRBV7-6 with TRBJ2-1; 10 nucleotides agree with TRBD2. Unmatched junction bases numbered 18, after V lost 4 bases and J lost 9 bases. The CDR3 has 18 residues. Germline V lookup: CDR1 SGHVS, CDR2 FNYEAQ. CDR3 in amino acids: CASSSESSGSLIYSEQFF. The CDR3, as DNA: TGTGCCAGCAGCTCCGAGTCTAGCGGGAGCTTAATTTATAGTGAGCAGTTCTTC. The full variable domain, with the rest looked up from reference TRBV7-6 and TRBJ2-1, is GAGVSQSPRYKVTKRGQDVALRCDPISGHVSLYWYRQALGQGPEFLTYFNYEAQQDKSGLPNDRFSAERPEGSISTLTIQRTEQRDSAMYRCASSSESSGSLIYSEQFFGPGTRLTVL.

This clonotype was counted ten times or more. The rearrangement uses TRBV28 and TRBJ2-7; 7 bases are a match to TRBD1. CDR3 length: 12 residues. Germline V gene data show CDR1 as MDHEN and CDR2 as SYDVKM. V shed 6 bases, J shed 4 bases, and the junction held 3 bases outside the gene matches. The CDR3 nucleotides are TGTGCCAGCAGGTCAGGGGGATACGAGCAGTACTTC. This gives the protein CASRSGGYEQYF.

This clonotype was seen ten or more times. The gene calls are TRBV28 and TRBJ2-6, with a tentative D call TRBD1 (5 bases). This CDR3 comprises 15 residues. Germline CDR1 and CDR2: MDHEN and SYDVKM. V was pared by 5 bases and J by 1 base, with 9 bases between. In DNA form, the CDR3 reads TGTGCCAGCAGTGCCGACAGTTCTGGGGCCAACGTCCTGACTTTC. Protein: CASSADSSGANVLTF.

This clonotype has only a few counts. The chain is built from TRBV24-1 and TRBJ2-3; no definite D call. Germline V gene sequence: CDR1 KGHDR, CDR2 SFDVKD. V shed 2 bases and J shed 3 bases, with 5 bases lying between them. This CDR3 comprises 13 residues. In DNA form, the CDR3 reads TGTGCCACCAGTGATTCATCAACAGATACGCAGTATTTT. Protein sequence: CATSDSSTDTQYF.

This clonotype was recorded at least ten times. V and J are TRBV6-1 and TRBJ2-7; D is possibly TRBD1 or TRBD2 (5 bases each). CDR1 and CDR2 from the germline V gene are MNHNS and SASEGT. The CDR3 consists of 15 residues. V lost 6 bases, J lost 0 bases, and 15 bases lay in between. The CDR3 coding sequence is TGTGCCAGCAGGGTCGGGACGGCCAGCTCCTACGAGCAGTACTTC. It is translated as CASRVGTASSYEQYF.

This clonotype was seen repeatedly, ten times or more. The CDR3 DNA is TGTGCCAGCAGCCCCCGTGGCAGCAGCTACAATGAGCAGTTCTTC. It encodes CASSPRGSSYNEQFF. The chain has TRBV7-2 and TRBJ2-1; D call uncertain. This CDR3 contains 15 residues. Germline CDR1 and CDR2: SGHTA and FQGNSA. The V gene lost 5 bases and the J gene lost 3 bases, with 14 bases spanning the gap.

In this sample, this clonotype turned up a few times. The gene calls are TRBV28 and TRBJ1-1; D is possibly TRBD1 (6 bases). The CDR3 totals 15 residues. V lost 5 bases and J lost 0, with 13 bases in between. Germline V gene sequence: CDR1 MDHEN, CDR2 SYDVKM. In DNA form, the CDR3 reads TGTGCCAGCAGTCCGAGGACAGATATGAACACTGAAGCTTTCTTT. It yields the protein CASSPRTDMNTEAFF.

This clonotype came up many times. The chain links TRBV11-2 to TRBJ1-1, with D uncertain. The CDR3 consists of 13 residues. Germline V gives CDR1 SGHAT, CDR2 FQNNGV. V was pared by 5 bases and J by 1 base, with 8 bases between. The CDR3 protein is CASSRTQNTEAFF. The CDR3 DNA reads as TGTGCCAGCAGCCGGACTCAGAACACTGAAGCTTTCTTT.

This clonotype was seen many times. The chain joins TRBV29-1 to TRBJ2-1, with 9 bases that match TRBD1. The CDR3 totals 14 residues. V gave up 7 bases and J gave up 7 bases; unmatched junction bases: 11. The germline CDR1 and CDR2 sequences are SQVTM and ANQGSEA. In nucleotides, the CDR3 is TGCAGCGCGGGAACAGGGGGCGCTTATAATGAGCAGTTCTTC. Amino acids: CSAGTGGAYNEQFF.

J is TRBJ2-6 and V is TRBV6-2 or TRBV6-3; D not certain. Trimming took off 8 bases at V and 1 base at J, with 15 bases between the two ends. The CDR3 is 16 residues long. Germline CDR1 reads MNHEY; CDR2 reads SVGEGT. Written as DNA, the CDR3 is TGTGCCAGCGCAAATTCGGTATTGTCTGGGGCCAACGTCCTGACTTTC. Translating gives CASANSVLSGANVLTF.